Included here is one T cell receptor beta chain sequence, with context. With 60 Vbeta and 13 Jbeta primers, the PCR was carried out. This table comes from immunoSEQ multiplex PCR, and its TCRdb copy is limited to in-frame clones, with some not included. Its table lists around 150,000 clones. The CDR3 consists of 13 residues. Germline assignment: CDR1 SSHAT and CDR2 FNYEAQ (reference sequence). The J segment lost 7 bases and the V segment lost 4 bases, leaving 6 bases of the junction unmatched. The entry originates in a study of cytomegalovirus exposure and HLA in healthy donors. The source is a woman in her sixties or seventies in good health and CMV-seronegative. Material: PBMCs. This chain connects TRBV7-7 to TRBJ2-7; TRBD2 aligns across 8 bases. The CDR3 reads CASSSGGAGEQYF. The DNA for the CDR3 is TGTGCCAGCAGCTCGGGGGGGGCAGGGGAGCAGTACTTC.